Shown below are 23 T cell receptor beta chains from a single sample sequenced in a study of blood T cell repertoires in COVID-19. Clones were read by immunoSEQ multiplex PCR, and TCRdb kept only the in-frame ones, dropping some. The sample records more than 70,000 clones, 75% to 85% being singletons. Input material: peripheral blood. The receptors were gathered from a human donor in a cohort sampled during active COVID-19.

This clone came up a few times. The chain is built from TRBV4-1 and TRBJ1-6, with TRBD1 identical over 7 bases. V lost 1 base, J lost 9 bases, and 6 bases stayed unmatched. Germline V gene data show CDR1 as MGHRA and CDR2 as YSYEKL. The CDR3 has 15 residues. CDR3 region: CASSQADRWSSPLHF. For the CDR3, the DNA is TGCGCCAGCAGCCAAGCGGACAGGTGGAGTTCACCCCTCCACTTT.

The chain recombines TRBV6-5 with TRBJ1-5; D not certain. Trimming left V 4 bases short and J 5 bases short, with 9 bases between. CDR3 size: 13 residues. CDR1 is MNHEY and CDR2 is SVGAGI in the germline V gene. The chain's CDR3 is CASSSSRDQPQHF. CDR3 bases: TGTGCCAGCAGTTCCTCCCGGGATCAGCCCCAGCATTTT.

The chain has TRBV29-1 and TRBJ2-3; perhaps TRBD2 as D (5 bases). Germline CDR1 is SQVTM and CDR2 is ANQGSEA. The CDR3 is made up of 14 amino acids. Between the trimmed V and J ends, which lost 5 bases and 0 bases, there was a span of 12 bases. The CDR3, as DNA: TGCAGCGTTACATTCAGCGGAAGCACAGATACGCAGTATTTT. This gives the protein CSVTFSGSTDTQYF.

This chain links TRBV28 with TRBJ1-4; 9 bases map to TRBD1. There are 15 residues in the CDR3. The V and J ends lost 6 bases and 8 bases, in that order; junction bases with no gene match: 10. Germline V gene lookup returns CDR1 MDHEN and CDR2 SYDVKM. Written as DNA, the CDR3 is TGTGCCAGCAGCGAAACAGGGGGCCTAGGGGAAAAACTGTTTTTT. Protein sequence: CASSETGGLGEKLFF.

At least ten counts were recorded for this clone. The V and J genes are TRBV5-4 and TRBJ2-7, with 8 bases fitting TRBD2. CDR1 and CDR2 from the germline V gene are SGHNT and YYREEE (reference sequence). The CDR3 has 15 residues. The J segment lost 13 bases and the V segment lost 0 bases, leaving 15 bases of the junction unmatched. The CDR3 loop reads CASSLGGSGATGAYF. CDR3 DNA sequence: TGTGCCAGCAGCTTGGGGGGTAGCGGGGCTACAGGAGCATACTTC.

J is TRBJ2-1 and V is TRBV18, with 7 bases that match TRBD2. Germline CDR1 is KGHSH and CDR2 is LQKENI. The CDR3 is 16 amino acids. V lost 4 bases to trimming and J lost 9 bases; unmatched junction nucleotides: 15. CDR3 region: CASSQAGLPTLTEQFF. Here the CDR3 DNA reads TGTGCCAGCTCACAAGCGGGACTACCGACCTTAACTGAGCAGTTCTTC.

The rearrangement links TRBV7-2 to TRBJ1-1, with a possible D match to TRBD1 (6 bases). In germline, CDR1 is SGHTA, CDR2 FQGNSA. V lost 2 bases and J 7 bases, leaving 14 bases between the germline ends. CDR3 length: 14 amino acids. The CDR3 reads CASSLLGTSSEAFF. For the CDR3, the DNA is TGTGCCAGCAGCTTACTCGGGACATCCAGTGAAGCTTTCTTT.

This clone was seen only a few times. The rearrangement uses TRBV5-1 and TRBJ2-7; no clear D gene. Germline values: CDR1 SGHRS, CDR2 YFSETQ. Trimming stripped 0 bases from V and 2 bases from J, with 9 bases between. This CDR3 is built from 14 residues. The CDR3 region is CASSLGSGTYEQYF. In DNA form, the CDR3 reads TGCGCCAGCAGCTTGGGCTCAGGTACCTACGAGCAGTACTTC.

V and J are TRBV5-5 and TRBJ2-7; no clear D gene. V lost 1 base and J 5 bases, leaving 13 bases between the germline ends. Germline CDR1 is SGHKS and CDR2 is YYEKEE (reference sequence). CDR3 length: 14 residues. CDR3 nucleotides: TGTGCCAGCAGCTTGTGGCAGGATGGAAACGAGCAGTACTTC. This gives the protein CASSLWQDGNEQYF.

This CDR3 is CASSQSRTGGGSGANVLTF. CDR3 nucleotide sequence: TGCGCCAGCAGCCAATCACGGACAGGTGGTGGCTCTGGGGCCAACGTCCTGACTTTC. The V and J genes are TRBV4-1 and TRBJ2-6; 7 positions agree with TRBD1. The CDR3 is 19 residues long. The germline V gene has CDR1 MGHRA and CDR2 YSYEKL. The junction had 10 bases not matched to a gene; V was cut back by 2 bases and J by 0 bases.

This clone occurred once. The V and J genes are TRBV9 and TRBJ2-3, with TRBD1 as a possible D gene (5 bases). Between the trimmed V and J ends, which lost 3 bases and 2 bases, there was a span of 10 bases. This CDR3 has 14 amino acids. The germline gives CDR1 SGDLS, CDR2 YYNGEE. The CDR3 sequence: CASSETGTTDTQYF. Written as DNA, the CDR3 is TGTGCCAGCAGCGAAACAGGTACCACAGATACGCAGTATTTT.

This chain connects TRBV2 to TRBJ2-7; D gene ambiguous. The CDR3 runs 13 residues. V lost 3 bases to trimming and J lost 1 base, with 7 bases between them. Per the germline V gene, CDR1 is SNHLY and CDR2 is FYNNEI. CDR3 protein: CASSETRSYEQYF. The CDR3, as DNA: TGTGCCAGCAGTGAGACAAGGTCCTACGAGCAGTACTTC.

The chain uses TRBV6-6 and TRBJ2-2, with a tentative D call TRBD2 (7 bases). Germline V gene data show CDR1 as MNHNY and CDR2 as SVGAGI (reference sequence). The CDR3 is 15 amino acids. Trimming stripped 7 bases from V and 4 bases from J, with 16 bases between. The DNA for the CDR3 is TGTGCCAGCAAAAAGGGGGGGATGGGCACCGGGGAGCTGTTTTTT. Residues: CASKKGGMGTGELFF.

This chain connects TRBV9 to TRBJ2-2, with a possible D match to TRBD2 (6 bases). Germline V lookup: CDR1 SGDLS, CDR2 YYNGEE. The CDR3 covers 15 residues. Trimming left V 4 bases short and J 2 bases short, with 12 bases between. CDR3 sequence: CASSLRGTNTGELFF. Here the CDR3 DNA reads TGTGCCAGCAGCCTTCGCGGGACTAACACCGGGGAGCTGTTTTTT.

CDR3 residues: CASSPGGDNEQFF. CDR3 sequence (DNA): TGTGCCAGCAGCCCAGGCGGGGACAATGAGCAGTTCTTC. The V call is TRBV5-4, the J call TRBJ2-1, with D tentatively TRBD2 (6 bases). The CDR3 covers 13 residues. Germline values: CDR1 SGHNT, CDR2 YYREEE (reference sequence). The V and J ends lost 4 bases and 5 bases respectively, with 10 bases between them.

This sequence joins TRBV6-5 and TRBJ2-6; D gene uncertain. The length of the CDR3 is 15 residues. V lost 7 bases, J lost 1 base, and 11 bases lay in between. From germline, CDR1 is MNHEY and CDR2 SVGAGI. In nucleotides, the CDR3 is TGTGCCAGCACAAACGGCGGATCTGGGGCCAACGTCCTGACTTTC. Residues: CASTNGGSGANVLTF.

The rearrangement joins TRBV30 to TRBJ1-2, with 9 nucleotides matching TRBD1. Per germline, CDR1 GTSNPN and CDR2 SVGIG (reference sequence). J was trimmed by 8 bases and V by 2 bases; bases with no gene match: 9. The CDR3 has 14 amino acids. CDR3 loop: CAWSLTTGGVGYTF. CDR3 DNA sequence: TGTGCCTGGAGTCTAACCACAGGGGGCGTGGGCTACACCTTC.

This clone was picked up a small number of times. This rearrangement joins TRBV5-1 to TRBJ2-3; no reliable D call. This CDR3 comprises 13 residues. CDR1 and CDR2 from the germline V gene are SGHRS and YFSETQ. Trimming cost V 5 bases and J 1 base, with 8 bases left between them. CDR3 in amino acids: CASRIEGTDTQYF. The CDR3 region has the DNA TGCGCCAGCAGGATCGAGGGCACAGATACGCAGTATTTT.

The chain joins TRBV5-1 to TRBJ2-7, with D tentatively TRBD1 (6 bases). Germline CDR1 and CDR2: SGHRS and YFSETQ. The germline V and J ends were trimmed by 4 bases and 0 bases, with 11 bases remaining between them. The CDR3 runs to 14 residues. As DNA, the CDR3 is TGCGCCAGCAGCCCCGGACAGAGCTCCTACGAGCAGTACTTC. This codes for CASSPGQSSYEQYF.

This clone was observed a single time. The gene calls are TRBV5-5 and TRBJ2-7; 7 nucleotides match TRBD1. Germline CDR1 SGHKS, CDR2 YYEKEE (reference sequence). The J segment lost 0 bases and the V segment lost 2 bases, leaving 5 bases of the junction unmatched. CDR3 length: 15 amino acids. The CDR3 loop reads CASSFGQAHSYEQYF. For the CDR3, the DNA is TGTGCCAGCAGCTTTGGACAGGCCCACTCCTACGAGCAGTACTTC.

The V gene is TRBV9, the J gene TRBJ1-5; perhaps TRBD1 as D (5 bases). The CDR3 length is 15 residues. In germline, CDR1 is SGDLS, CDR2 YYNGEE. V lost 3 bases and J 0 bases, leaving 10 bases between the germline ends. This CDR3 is CASSAWGDSNQPQHF. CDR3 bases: TGTGCCAGCAGCGCCTGGGGGGATAGCAATCAGCCCCAGCATTTT.

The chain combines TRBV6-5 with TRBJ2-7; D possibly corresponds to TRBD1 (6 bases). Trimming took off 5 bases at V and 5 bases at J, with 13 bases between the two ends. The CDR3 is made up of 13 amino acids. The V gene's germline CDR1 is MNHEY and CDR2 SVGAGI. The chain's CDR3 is CASSPWGHHEQYF. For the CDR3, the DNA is TGTGCCAGCAGTCCCTGGGGGCACCACGAGCAGTACTTC.

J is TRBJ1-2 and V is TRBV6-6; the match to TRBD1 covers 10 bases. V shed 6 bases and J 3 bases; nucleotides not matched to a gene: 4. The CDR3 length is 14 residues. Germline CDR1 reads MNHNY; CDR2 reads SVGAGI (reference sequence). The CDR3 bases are TGTGCCAGCAGAGACAGGGGGCTTGACTATGGCTACACCTTC. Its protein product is CASRDRGLDYGYTF.